These 12 T cell receptor beta chains share one sample of origin, sequenced in a study of CD8 T cells in ankylosing spondylitis. TCRdb redid the calling of the 5' RACE reads with MiXCR, one entry per CDR3 protein. The sample contains hundreds of thousands of distinct CDR3 sequences, roughly 18% of which appear only once. General observations from the study: A TCR beta motif made of eight highly homologous variants seemed typical of ankylosing spondylitis blood.

These receptors are not linked to any known antigen. Sequenced material: blood, either unsorted or a sorted T cell fraction (not recorded which). Every receptor here comes from a male donor with ankylosing spondylitis.

The gene calls are TRBV10-2 and TRBJ2-7; D not resolved. The CDR3 runs 12 residues. Germline CDR1 is WSHSY and CDR2 is SAAADI. V lost 0 bases and J 6 bases, leaving 6 bases between the germline ends. CDR3 residues: CASSESAIEQYF. CDR3 nucleotide sequence: TGCGCCAGCAGTGAGTCTGCTATCGAGCAGTACTTC.

The chain recombines TRBV2 with TRBJ2-2; TRBD2 aligns across 15 bases. Per germline, CDR1 SNHLY and CDR2 FYNNEI. This CDR3 has 17 amino acids. The V and J ends lost 8 bases and 1 base, in that order; junction bases with no gene match: 5. In nucleotides, the CDR3 is TGTGCCAGCGCGGGACTAGCGGGGGGCATGAACACCGGGGAGCTGTTTTTT. Protein product: CASAGLAGGMNTGELFF.

The V call is TRBV4-1, the J call TRBJ2-5; the match to TRBD2 covers 9 bases. Losses at the gene ends were 4 bases for V and 1 base for J; bases not matched to a gene: 7. The CDR3 is made up of 16 amino acids. CDR1 is MGHRA and CDR2 is YSYEKL in the germline V gene. CDR3 in DNA: TGCGCCAGCAGCCGGGGAAGCGGGGGGTTCCAAGAGACCCAGTACTTC. Its protein is CASSRGSGGFQETQYF.

This rearrangement joins TRBV5-1 to TRBJ2-7, with unresolved D. Germline CDR1 reads SGHRS; CDR2 reads YFSETQ. V was cut by 0 bases and J by 5 bases, with 15 bases left in between. The CDR3 contains 15 residues. CDR3: CASSLGVFKVDEQYF. In DNA, the CDR3 is TGCGCCAGCAGCTTGGGTGTCTTTAAAGTCGACGAGCAGTACTTC.

This rearrangement joins TRBV12-3 or TRBV12-4 to TRBJ1-1; D unclear. There are 15 residues in the CDR3. V lost 0 bases and J lost 6, with 14 bases in between. The CDR3, as DNA: TGTGCCAGCAGTTTAGCGCGGGGAGGTCTGGCTGAAGCTTTCTTT. This translates into CASSLARGGLAEAFF.

This rearrangement joins TRBV19 to TRBJ2-1; 7 bases align to TRBD1. This CDR3 spans 15 amino acids. Germline values: CDR1 LNHDA, CDR2 SQIVND (reference sequence). V lost 4 bases and J lost 9; bases outside the gene matches: 12. The CDR3 DNA sequence: TGTGCCAGTAGTAAACTCTCCATAGACAGGGCTGAGCAGTTCTTC. It codes for CASSKLSIDRAEQFF.

This chain joins TRBV20-1 and TRBJ2-2, with D possibly matching TRBD1 (6 bases). Trimming took 3 bases from V and 4 from J, leaving 15 bases between them. This CDR3 comprises 15 residues. CDR1 is DFQATT and CDR2 is SNEGSKA in the germline V gene (reference sequence). Here the CDR3 DNA reads TGCAGTGCTAGGAAACAGGGTCGTACCACCGGGGAGCTGTTTTTT. Its protein product is CSARKQGRTTGELFF.

CDR3 amino acids: CSVPSARGGQPQHF. CDR3 sequence (DNA): TGCAGTGTTCCTTCGGCCCGAGGAGGTCAGCCCCAGCATTTT. V gene TRBV20-1 combines with J gene TRBJ1-5; D gene ambiguous. CDR3 length equals 14 residues. Trimming took off 7 bases at V and 6 bases at J, with 19 bases between the two ends. CDR1 and CDR2 from the germline V gene are DFQATT and SNEGSKA (reference sequence).

This clonotype has just a few counts. The genes are TRBV5-1 and TRBJ2-7; 7 bases line up with TRBD1. After removal of 7 bases from V and 5 bases from J, the junction contained 12 bases not matched to a gene. The germline gives CDR1 SGHRS, CDR2 YFSETQ. This CDR3 has 14 amino acids. In DNA form, the CDR3 reads TGCGCCAGCGGGCCGTTCGCAGGGGGAAACGAGCAGTACTTC. This sequence encodes CASGPFAGGNEQYF. Full variable domain (missing parts from reference TRBV5-1 and TRBJ2-7): KAGVTQTPRYLIKTRGQQVTLSCSPISGHRSVSWYQQTPGQGLQFLFEYFSETQRNKGNFPGRFSGRQFSNSRSEMNVSTLELGDSALYLCASGPFAGGNEQYFGPGTRLTVT.

J is TRBJ1-4 and V is TRBV5-5; 7 nucleotides align to TRBD1. Germline assignment: CDR1 SGHKS and CDR2 YYEKEE (reference sequence). This CDR3 spans 13 amino acids. With 4 bases clipped from V and 6 bases from J, the junction kept 3 bases outside the gene matches. The CDR3 protein is CASSHGTDEKLFF. CDR3 DNA sequence: TGTGCCAGCAGCCACGGGACAGATGAAAAACTGTTTTTT.

The rearrangement joins TRBV7-3 to TRBJ2-1, with 10 bases that match TRBD1. Germline values: CDR1 SGHTA, CDR2 FQGTGA. V shed 4 bases and J 7 bases; nucleotides not matched to a gene: 4. This CDR3 region has 14 residues. CDR3 bases: TGTGCCAGCAGCTCGACAGGGGGCATGAATGAGCAGTTCTTC. Translating it yields CASSSTGGMNEQFF. The full variable domain, in which reference TRBV7-3 and TRBJ2-1 provide the parts outside the CDR3, is GAGVSQTPSNKVTEKGKYVELRCDPISGHTALYWYRQSLGQGPEFLIYFQGTGAADDSGLPNDRFFAVRPEGSVSTLKIQRTERGDSAVYLCASSSTGGMNEQFFGPGTRLTVL.

The genes are TRBV28 and TRBJ1-5; 12 bases are a match to TRBD1. The V segment lost 6 bases and the J segment 4 bases; nucleotides outside the gene matches: 4. Germline CDR1 and CDR2: MDHEN and SYDVKM. The CDR3 contains 15 residues. The CDR3 region is CASSRGQGANQPQHF. CDR3 DNA: TGTGCCAGCAGCCGGGGACAGGGGGCGAATCAGCCCCAGCATTTT. The full variable domain, with the rest looked up from reference TRBV28 and TRBJ1-5, is DVKVTQSSRYLVKRTGEKVFLECVQDMDHENMFWYRQDPGLGLRLIYFSYDVKMKEKGDIPEGYSVSREKKERFSLILESASTNQTSMYLCASSRGQGANQPQHFGDGTRLSIL.